This T cell receptor (beta chain) was recorded in a study of shared clonotypes between healthy human individuals. Broader study findings: Generally, naive subsets (rather than memory subsets) showed larger estimated richness.

Comment on this clone: Antigen: not known. This specimen includes other DNA sequences encoding the same CDR3.

Investigators spread the genomic DNA of each subset evenly over several immunoSEQ plates. Sequencing used immunoSEQ multiplex PCR; TCRdb keeps in-frame clones, though not all of them. The sample shows approximately 2.1 million clones, more than 80% of them seen only once. The ends were cut back, 6 bases at V and 6 bases at J, with 6 bases in the middle. The germline CDR1 and CDR2 sequences are MDHEN and SYDVKM. CDR3 length equals 11 residues. This chain joins TRBV28 and TRBJ1-5; D is uncertain. This TCR derives from a man younger than 35 in good health. Some clones in this sample may be carry-over from other donors' samples. The sample comprised naive CD4+ T cells from PBMCs. Subset given: CD45RA+ positively selected. The CDR3 nucleotides are TGTGCCAGCAGCGTAAGTCAGCCCCAGCATTTT. Translated: CASSVSQPQHF.